These 20 T cell receptor beta chains came from one sample sequenced in a study of blood T cell repertoires in COVID-19. Clones were read by immunoSEQ multiplex PCR, and TCRdb kept only the in-frame ones, dropping some. The table shows about half a million clones, with approximately 91% occurring only once. The sequenced sample was PBMCs or T cells enriched from blood (not recorded which). The receptor set was obtained from a woman aged 55-75 years who had recovered from COVID-19.

The rearrangement links TRBV11-2 to TRBJ1-2; TRBD1 aligns across 8 bases. Germline loops: CDR1 SGHAT, CDR2 FQNNGV. The ends lost 5 bases at V and 6 bases at J; junction bases unmatched: 11. This CDR3 has 15 residues. The CDR3: CASSQTRTGRDGYTF. The DNA of the CDR3 is TGTGCCAGCAGCCAAACCCGGACAGGGCGGGATGGCTACACCTTC.

J is TRBJ2-2 and V is TRBV5-4; D is uncertain. The CDR3 has 13 residues. V dropped 4 bases and J dropped 5 bases, with 9 bases sitting between them. Germline V gene lookup returns CDR1 SGHNT and CDR2 YYREEE (reference sequence). CDR3 amino acids: CASSLDLTGELFF. CDR3 bases: TGTGCCAGCAGCCTAGACTTAACCGGGGAGCTGTTTTTT.

The rearrangement joins TRBV5-5 to TRBJ1-3; the D gene is possibly TRBD1 (6 bases). The length of the CDR3 is 18 residues. The V gene lost 0 bases and the J gene lost 1 base, with 17 bases spanning the gap. Looked up from germline, CDR1 is SGHKS and CDR2 is YYEKEE (reference sequence). The CDR3 DNA sequence: TGTGCCAGCAGCTTGGAATTCCAACAGGGATCATCTGGAAACACCATATATTTT. Its translation: CASSLEFQQGSSGNTIYF. The full variable domain, with the rest looked up from reference TRBV5-5 and TRBJ1-3, is DAGVTQSPTHLIKTRGQQVTLRCSPISGHKSVSWYQQVLGQGPQFIFQYYEKEERGRGNFPDRFSARQFPNYSSELNVNALLLGDSALYLCASSLEFQQGSSGNTIYFGEGSWLTVV.

The chain couples TRBV5-1 to TRBJ1-1; D is unclear. The CDR3 contains 12 residues. Trimming stripped 3 bases from V and 1 base from J, with 4 bases between. Germline V CDR1 and CDR2: SGHRS, YFSETQ. The CDR3 DNA reads TGCGCCAGCAGCTCGGGGAACACTGAAGCTTTCTTT. It encodes CASSSGNTEAFF. The full variable domain, rest sourced from reference TRBV5-1 and TRBJ1-1, is KAGVTQTPRYLIKTRGQQVTLSCSPISGHRSVSWYQQTPGQGLQFLFEYFSETQRNKGNFPGRFSGRQFSNSRSEMNVSTLELGDSALYLCASSSGNTEAFFGQGTRLTVV.

The chain carries TRBV13 and TRBJ2-4; 10 bases map to TRBD1. The CDR3 runs 14 residues. Trimming removed 3 bases from V and 7 bases from J; junction bases left unmatched: 3. CDR1 and CDR2 (germline): PRHDT, FYEKMQ (reference sequence). CDR3 sequence (DNA): TGTGCCAGCAGCTTCCGGACAGGGGGTAACATTCAGTACTTC. Translated: CASSFRTGGNIQYF.

The chain is built from TRBV2 and TRBJ2-2, with 7 nucleotides matching TRBD2. The CDR3 is made up of 15 amino acids. Germline assignment: CDR1 SNHLY and CDR2 FYNNEI. J gave up 1 base and V 4 bases, and 3 bases lay outside the gene matches. CDR3 nucleotides: TGTGCCAGCAGTGGGGACTACCAGAACACCGGGGAGCTGTTTTTT. Translating gives CASSGDYQNTGELFF. Based on the CDR3 plus reference TRBV2 and TRBJ2-2, the full variable domain is EPEVTQTPSHQVTQMGQEVILRCVPISNHLYFYWYRQILGQKVEFLVSFYNNEISEKSEIFDDQFSVERPDGSNFTLKIRSTKLEDSAMYFCASSGDYQNTGELFFGEGSRLTVL.

The chain uses TRBV10-3 and TRBJ2-7; 10 bases map to TRBD2. Germline CDR1 ENHRY, CDR2 SYGVKD. There are 18 residues in the CDR3. V shed 3 bases and J 1 base; nucleotides not matched to a gene: 12. CDR3 sequence: CAISDNSGGATKSYEQYF. The CDR3 nucleotides are TGTGCCATCAGTGATAACAGCGGGGGGGCTACTAAGTCCTACGAGCAGTACTTC.

This clone came up a few times. CDR3 sequence (DNA): TGTGCCAGCCACGGTTCCCAGCTACAGGGGAGGCACACCTTC. Encoded protein: CASHGSQLQGRHTF. The chain links TRBV19 to TRBJ1-2; 7 bases match TRBD1. The germline V gene has CDR1 LNHDA and CDR2 SQIVND (reference sequence). The CDR3 is made up of 14 amino acids. The J segment lost 12 bases and the V segment lost 9 bases, leaving 19 bases of the junction unmatched.

The CDR3 sequence: CASSPWASKVQPQHF. For the CDR3, the DNA is TGTGCCAGTAGCCCATGGGCCTCCAAGGTTCAGCCCCAGCATTTT. The chain carries TRBV19 and TRBJ1-5; D ambiguous. This CDR3 has 15 amino acids. Looked up from germline, CDR1 is LNHDA and CDR2 is SQIVND (reference sequence). Trimming took 6 bases from V and 6 from J, leaving 18 bases between them.

The V call is TRBV10-2, the J call TRBJ1-1; tentatively, D is TRBD1 (6 bases). This CDR3 has 15 residues. The V gene's germline CDR1 is WSHSY and CDR2 SAAADI. V was cut by 5 bases and J by 6 bases, with 19 bases left in between. Written as DNA, the CDR3 is TGCGCCAGCAGTAAACAGGGCTTACCGACCTCTGAAGCTTTCTTT. It specifies CASSKQGLPTSEAFF.

The table lists this clone with a few counts. At the DNA level, this CDR3 is encoded by other sequences in the same sample as well. The V gene is TRBV19, the J gene TRBJ1-2, with D perhaps TRBD1 (6 bases). V was cut by 3 bases and J by 8 bases, with 10 bases left in between. Germline CDR1 reads LNHDA; CDR2 reads SQIVND (reference sequence). CDR3 length: 12 residues. CDR3 protein: CASSIGGGGYTF. Here the CDR3 DNA reads TGTGCCAGTAGTATTGGGGGCGGGGGCTACACCTTC. Variable domain in full (rest from reference TRBV19 and TRBJ1-2): DGGITQSPKYLFRKEGQNVTLSCEQNLNHDAMYWYRQDPGQGLRLIYYSQIVNDFQKGDIAEGYSVSREKKESFPLTVTSAQKNPTAFYLCASSIGGGGYTFGSGTRLTVV.

The rearrangement joins TRBV19 to TRBJ2-2; 7 bases match TRBD1. Germline assignment: CDR1 LNHDA and CDR2 SQIVND (reference sequence). The CDR3 contains 15 residues. V dropped 7 bases and J dropped 4; count of bases not matched to a gene: 9. This CDR3 reads CASIRDSGATGELFF. The CDR3 DNA is TGTGCCAGTATCCGGGACAGTGGGGCCACCGGGGAGCTGTTTTTT.

CDR3 DNA sequence: TGTGCCAGCAGCACTCGTCAGGGGGCGGGGGAGCAGTACGTC. It yields the protein CASSTRQGAGEQYV. The chain employs TRBV11-2 and TRBJ2-7, with 8 bases that match TRBD1. Germline CDR1 and CDR2: SGHAT and FQNNGV. The CDR3 loop spans 14 amino acids. V trimming: 5 bases; J trimming: 7 bases; junction bases outside the gene matches: 10.

This sequence joins TRBV5-4 and TRBJ2-7, with 7 positions matching TRBD1. Germline CDR1 reads SGHNT; CDR2 reads YYREEE (reference sequence). The V and J ends lost 4 bases and 7 bases, in that order; junction bases with no gene match: 11. There are 14 residues in the CDR3. CDR3 in amino acids: CASSQDTGVREQYF. CDR3 in DNA: TGTGCCAGCAGCCAGGACACAGGGGTGAGGGAGCAGTACTTC.

The V call is TRBV7-6, the J call TRBJ2-2; tentative D call: TRBD2 (6 bases). Trimming removed 1 base from V and 4 bases from J, with 16 bases in between. The germline gives CDR1 SGHVS, CDR2 FNYEAQ. The CDR3 runs 17 residues. The CDR3 loop reads CASSLEIGQGGTGELFF. The DNA for the CDR3 is TGTGCCAGCAGCTTAGAAATAGGTCAGGGAGGCACCGGGGAGCTGTTTTTT.

This clone was picked up one time. The chain employs TRBV27 and TRBJ2-1, with 8 positions matching TRBD2. V shed 3 bases, J shed 8 bases, and the junction held 6 bases outside the gene matches. Germline CDR1 is MNHEY and CDR2 is SMNVEV (reference sequence). The CDR3 is 14 residues long. The CDR3 DNA sequence: TGTGCCAGCAGTTTTTACGGGGGGGCCCATGAGCAGTTCTTC. It codes for CASSFYGGAHEQFF.

V gene TRBV7-8 combines with J gene TRBJ2-3, with D maybe TRBD1 (5 bases). Germline lookup yields CDR1 SGHVS and CDR2 FQNEAQ. CDR3 length: 14 residues. V lost 6 bases and J 1 base, leaving 11 bases between the germline ends. CDR3 in DNA: TGTGCCAGCAGTAAGGCCAGGGGCACAGATACGCAGTATTTT. Amino acid sequence: CASSKARGTDTQYF.

V and J are TRBV9 and TRBJ2-1, with 8 nucleotides matching TRBD2. This CDR3 has 14 amino acids. The germline CDR1 and CDR2 sequences are SGDLS and YYNGEE. After removal of 5 bases from V and 5 bases from J, the junction contained 6 bases not matched to a gene. The CDR3 sequence: CASSTSGGHNEQFF. DNA of the CDR3: TGTGCCAGCAGTACCAGCGGGGGCCACAATGAGCAGTTCTTC.

CDR3 sequence (DNA): TGTGCCAGCAGCTTCACCCCGGGCTACGAGCAGTACTTC. Translated: CASSFTPGYEQYF. The chain carries TRBV7-9 and TRBJ2-7; the D is unclear. CDR1 is SEHNR, CDR2 FQNEAQ, per germline (reference sequence). The CDR3 has 13 residues. V was pared by 3 bases and J by 3 bases, with 9 bases between.

The gene calls are TRBV5-4 and TRBJ1-1; 11 nucleotides match TRBD1. J was trimmed by 3 bases and V by 3 bases; bases with no gene match: 1. CDR3 length: 14 amino acids. Germline CDR1 reads SGHNT; CDR2 reads YYREEE (reference sequence). The CDR3 bases are TGTGCCAGCAGCTGGGGACAGGGGGACACTGAAGCTTTCTTT. Protein sequence: CASSWGQGDTEAFF.